The next 29 T cell receptor beta chains were all read from a single sample in a study of shared clonotypes between healthy human individuals. Profiling relied on immunoSEQ multiplex PCR, and the TCRdb table lists in-frame clones only, not all of them. The profile shows almost 750,000 clones, over 55% of them singletons. The sequenced material came from memory CD4+ T cells sorted from blood. Subset specified: CD45RA-negative fraction. These receptors came from a woman in her thirties in good health.

The CDR3 sequence: CASSTRVAGVLGSYEQYF. DNA for the CDR3: TGTGCCAGTAGTACACGGGTAGCGGGAGTATTAGGGAGCTACGAGCAGTACTTC. The rearrangement joins TRBV19 to TRBJ2-7; 9 nucleotides line up with TRBD2. Germline V CDR1 and CDR2: LNHDA, SQIVND (reference sequence). The V segment lost 4 bases and the J segment 3 bases; nucleotides outside the gene matches: 16. The CDR3 runs to 18 residues.

This rearrangement joins TRBV19 to TRBJ2-2, with 8 nucleotides matching TRBD2. CDR3 length: 17 amino acids. CDR1 is LNHDA, CDR2 SQIVND, per germline (reference sequence). Trimming at V came to 5 bases and at J to 4 bases, leaving 12 bases not matched to a gene. The CDR3 spells CASSPGGGRLITGELFF. In DNA form, the CDR3 reads TGTGCCAGTAGTCCCGGGGGGGGACGGTTAATCACCGGGGAGCTGTTTTTT.

This clone was seen only once. This chain joins TRBV4-2 and TRBJ2-3; 12 positions match TRBD2. Germline V lookup: CDR1 LGHNA, CDR2 YNFKEQ. V lost 2 bases to trimming and J lost 3 bases; unmatched junction nucleotides: 0. The CDR3 loop spans 15 amino acids. The CDR3 here is CASSQLAGGTDTQYF. The CDR3 DNA reads as TGTGCCAGCAGCCAACTAGCGGGAGGGACAGATACGCAGTATTTT.

This clone was counted many times. The chain carries TRBV29-1 and TRBJ2-2; 8 bases are a match to TRBD1. The CDR3 has 15 residues. V lost 5 bases to trimming and J lost 6 bases; unmatched junction nucleotides: 11. The germline V gene has CDR1 SQVTM and CDR2 ANQGSEA. Written as DNA, the CDR3 is TGCAGCGTTATCCCCCAGGGGGCGGCCGCCGGGGAGCTGTTTTTT. It translates to CSVIPQGAAAGELFF.

The chain recombines TRBV5-1 with TRBJ2-7; 7 bases are shared with TRBD2. The germline CDR1 and CDR2 sequences are SGHRS and YFSETQ. CDR3 length: 15 residues. The junction had 3 bases not matched to a gene; V was cut back by 0 bases and J by 0 bases. This CDR3 reads CASSLEAGSSYEQYF. Written as DNA, the CDR3 is TGCGCCAGCAGCTTGGAAGCGGGAAGCTCCTACGAGCAGTACTTC.

The chain has TRBV7-2 and TRBJ1-3, with a weak D call TRBD1 (5 bases). V was shortened by 5 bases and J by 4 bases, with 12 bases between the two germline ends. Germline V CDR1 and CDR2: SGHTA, FQGNSA. The CDR3 loop spans 14 amino acids. DNA of the CDR3: TGTGCCAGCAGCGCCCGGGACTCGGGAAACACCATATATTTT. Translation gives CASSARDSGNTIYF.

The chain is built from TRBV19 and TRBJ2-1, with 8 positions matching TRBD2. Germline V CDR1 and CDR2: LNHDA, SQIVND (reference sequence). V lost 0 bases to trimming and J lost 6 bases; unmatched junction nucleotides: 10. CDR3 length: 17 residues. The CDR3 DNA reads as TGTGCCAGTAGTATAGATAGGGCGGGAGGCGGTTCCAATGAGCAGTTCTTC. Encoded protein: CASSIDRAGGGSNEQFF.

The chain carries TRBV19 and TRBJ2-5; D is tentatively TRBD1 or TRBD2 (5 bases each). The V gene's germline CDR1 is LNHDA and CDR2 SQIVND (reference sequence). This CDR3 has 15 residues. Trimming removed 5 bases from V and 4 bases from J, with 17 bases in between. Written as DNA, the CDR3 is TGTGCCAGTAGTCCAACAGCCATCGGGACAGAGACCCAGTACTTC. Amino acid sequence: CASSPTAIGTETQYF.

V is TRBV5-4 and J is TRBJ2-7, with TRBD2 matching over 9 bases. Trimming took 3 bases from V and 0 from J; bases not matched to a gene: 4. Per germline, CDR1 SGHNT and CDR2 YYREEE (reference sequence). This CDR3 spans 15 amino acids. The CDR3 loop reads CASSYSSGNSYEQYF. The CDR3 bases are TGTGCCAGCAGCTACTCTAGCGGGAACTCCTACGAGCAGTACTTC.

This clone was seen more than once but under ten times. Other DNA sequences in this specimen translate into the identical CDR3. The chain has TRBV7-2 and TRBJ1-5; D might be TRBD1 (6 bases). The CDR3 loop spans 16 amino acids. Looked up from germline, CDR1 is SGHTA and CDR2 is FQGNSA. Trimming took off 5 bases at V and 0 bases at J, with 14 bases between the two ends. The CDR3 nucleotides are TGTGCCAGCAGCCCCTGGACAGACTTTAGCAATCAGCCCCAGCATTTT. It yields the protein CASSPWTDFSNQPQHF.

The genes are TRBV27 and TRBJ2-3; D uncertain. Germline V gives CDR1 MNHEY, CDR2 SMNVEV (reference sequence). CDR3 size: 15 residues. Trimming pared 8 bases from V and 0 bases from J, leaving 15 bases between. The CDR3, as DNA: TGTGCCAGCGCCTCCCCCTTGGGGAGCACAGATACGCAGTATTTT. Its translation is CASASPLGSTDTQYF.

This chain connects TRBV5-4 to TRBJ2-7, with TRBD2 identical over 13 bases. V lost 4 bases and J lost 9; bases outside the gene matches: 7. CDR3 length equals 14 residues. Germline CDR1 and CDR2: SGHNT and YYREEE (reference sequence). The CDR3 sequence is CASSDGLAGEGQYF. The CDR3 region has the DNA TGTGCCAGCAGCGATGGACTAGCGGGAGAGGGGCAGTACTTC.

This clone was seen only a few times. The V call is TRBV2, the J call TRBJ2-2; D unresolved. With 6 bases removed from V and 4 bases from J, the gap between germline ends came to 12 bases. CDR1 and CDR2 (germline): SNHLY, FYNNEI. The CDR3 is 14 residues long. The CDR3 nucleotides read TGTGCCAGCAGGCTCCCGACGGGCACCGGGGAGCTGTTTTTT. As protein: CASRLPTGTGELFF.

The V and J genes are TRBV5-1 and TRBJ2-1; D is unresolved. The ends were cut back, 1 base at V and 12 bases at J, with 11 bases in the middle. The CDR3 sequence is 12 residues long. The germline V gene encodes CDR1 SGHRS and CDR2 YFSETQ. The CDR3 region is CASSLYSSRQFF. CDR3 DNA sequence: TGCGCCAGCAGCTTGTATTCTAGTCGGCAGTTCTTC.

The V call is TRBV10-3, the J call TRBJ2-3, with 10 bases matching TRBD2. Trimming cost V 11 bases and J 3 bases; bases outside gene matches: 5. Germline V gene data show CDR1 as ENHRY and CDR2 as SYGVKD. This CDR3 contains 13 residues. CDR3: CAAALAGTDTQYF. The DNA for the CDR3 is TGTGCCGCCGCACTAGCGGGGACAGATACGCAGTATTTT.

J is TRBJ2-2 and V is TRBV7-8, with 10 bases matching TRBD1. V lost 7 bases, J lost 4 bases, and 6 bases stayed unmatched. From germline, CDR1 is SGHVS and CDR2 FQNEAQ. This CDR3 has 15 residues. This CDR3 is CASNLRTGGTGELFF. The CDR3 bases are TGTGCCAGCAACCTCCGGACAGGGGGCACCGGGGAGCTGTTTTTT.

This clone was detected many times. This chain uses TRBV30 with TRBJ1-2; perhaps TRBD1 as D (5 bases). Trimming left V 5 bases short and J 8 bases short, with 21 bases between. CDR3 length: 14 amino acids. Germline V gene sequence: CDR1 GTSNPN, CDR2 SVGIG (reference sequence). The CDR3 here is CAWGARDASGGYTF. CDR3 DNA: TGTGCCTGGGGCGCGCGGGACGCCTCAGGCGGCTACACCTTC.

This clone showed up just a few times. This sequence joins TRBV19 and TRBJ1-5, with D hard to call. V lost 0 bases to trimming and J lost 7 bases, with 10 bases between them. The germline CDR1 and CDR2 sequences are LNHDA and SQIVND (reference sequence). The length of the CDR3 is 14 residues. The CDR3 spells CASSIDLAGQPQHF. The CDR3 region has the DNA TGTGCCAGTAGTATAGATCTGGCGGGGCAGCCCCAGCATTTT.

This chain uses TRBV5-1 with TRBJ1-6; TRBD1 aligns across 9 bases. This CDR3 is 15 amino acids long. V trimming: 4 bases; J trimming: 6 bases; junction bases outside the gene matches: 5. In germline, CDR1 is SGHRS, CDR2 YFSETQ. The CDR3 sequence is CASSMSTGGNSPLHF. For the CDR3, the DNA is TGCGCCAGCAGCATGTCGACAGGGGGTAATTCACCCCTCCACTTT.

V usage is TRBV6-1 and J usage is TRBJ2-5, with 7 bases fitting TRBD2. The CDR3 totals 15 residues. The V and J ends lost 7 bases and 5 bases, in that order; junction bases with no gene match: 13. Germline assignment: CDR1 MNHNS and CDR2 SASEGT. The CDR3 DNA reads as TGTGCCAGCACAGATAATCTAGCGGCTCGGGAGACCCAGTACTTC. It yields the protein CASTDNLAARETQYF.

V and J are TRBV5-1 and TRBJ1-1; 7 bases fit TRBD1. The CDR3 loop spans 16 amino acids. The germline gives CDR1 SGHRS, CDR2 YFSETQ. Trimming at V came to 0 bases and at J to 1 base, leaving 6 bases not matched to a gene. CDR3 amino acids: CASSLDRGSGNTEAFF. As DNA, the CDR3 is TGCGCCAGCAGCTTGGACAGGGGAAGTGGGAACACTGAAGCTTTCTTT. The full variable domain, with the rest looked up from reference TRBV5-1 and TRBJ1-1, is KAGVTQTPRYLIKTRGQQVTLSCSPISGHRSVSWYQQTPGQGLQFLFEYFSETQRNKGNFPGRFSGRQFSNSRSEMNVSTLELGDSALYLCASSLDRGSGNTEAFFGQGTRLTVV.

J is TRBJ2-7 and V is TRBV28, with no clear D. The CDR3 spans 14 residues. Germline-derived CDR1 and CDR2 are MDHEN and SYDVKM. Trimming cost V 4 bases and J 1 base, with 11 bases left between them. CDR3 DNA: TGTGCCAGCAGTTCCCCCCCTAGTTCCTACGAGCAGTACTTC. Its protein is CASSSPPSSYEQYF.

This sequence joins TRBV28 and TRBJ1-4; D is unresolved. V lost 6 bases and J 8 bases, leaving 13 bases between the germline ends. In germline, CDR1 is MDHEN, CDR2 SYDVKM. The CDR3 runs to 13 residues. The CDR3 coding sequence is TGTGCCAGCAGAAGGGAATTGAGGGAAAAACTGTTTTTT. It codes for CASRRELREKLFF.

This clone came up once. The J gene is TRBJ1-5, the V gene TRBV28; tentatively, D is TRBD1 (5 bases). Trimming left V 5 bases short and J 6 bases short, with 11 bases between. Germline CDR1 reads MDHEN; CDR2 reads SYDVKM. This CDR3 spans 13 amino acids. The CDR3 DNA follows: TGTGCCAGCAGTCCCGGGACGATTCAGCCCCAGCATTTT. Residues: CASSPGTIQPQHF.

Remarks on this clone: Other DNA sequences within the sample encode an identical CDR3. The V and J genes are TRBV30 and TRBJ2-2; 8 bases match TRBD2. The trim removed 3 bases at V and 5 bases at J, leaving 5 bases unmatched. The CDR3 consists of 14 residues. CDR1 GTSNPN and CDR2 SVGIG come from the germline V gene (reference sequence). CDR3 nucleotide sequence: TGTGCCTGGAGGGGCACGGGAGGGACCGGGGAGCTGTTTTTT. It yields the protein CAWRGTGGTGELFF.

This clone was counted many times. The chain recombines TRBV19 with TRBJ2-2; D call uncertain. This CDR3 region has 15 residues. The V end lost 3 bases, the J end lost 3 bases, and 11 bases lay between the germline ends. The germline CDR1 and CDR2 sequences are LNHDA and SQIVND (reference sequence). DNA of the CDR3: TGTGCCAGTAGTATGGTGGAAGCTGACACCGGGGAGCTGTTTTTT. It encodes CASSMVEADTGELFF. Full variable domain (missing parts from reference TRBV19 and TRBJ2-2): DGGITQSPKYLFRKEGQNVTLSCEQNLNHDAMYWYRQDPGQGLRLIYYSQIVNDFQKGDIAEGYSVSREKKESFPLTVTSAQKNPTAFYLCASSMVEADTGELFFGEGSRLTVL.

The genes are TRBV11-1 and TRBJ1-6; D is possibly TRBD1 (5 bases). Germline CDR1 is SGHAT and CDR2 is FQDESV (reference sequence). Trimming took off 3 bases at V and 7 bases at J, with 10 bases between the two ends. This CDR3 spans 14 amino acids. The CDR3 DNA reads TGTGCCAGCAGCTTCGGGGGTCGAAATTCACCCCTCCACTTT. It translates to CASSFGGRNSPLHF.

The sample holds a few counts of this clone. The rearrangement links TRBV7-2 to TRBJ2-7; 9 bases line up with TRBD1. CDR1 and CDR2 from the germline V gene are SGHTA and FQGNSA. V lost 3 bases, J lost 3 bases, and 6 bases stayed unmatched. The CDR3 runs 15 residues. CDR3 region: CASSFGGTGIYEQYF. DNA of the CDR3: TGTGCCAGCAGCTTTGGTGGGACAGGGATCTACGAGCAGTACTTC.

The J gene is TRBJ2-7, the V gene TRBV15; 9 nucleotides align to TRBD1. The trim removed 5 bases at V and 0 bases at J, leaving 11 bases unmatched. This CDR3 region has 17 residues. CDR1 LNHNV and CDR2 YYDKDF come from the germline V gene (reference sequence). The DNA of the CDR3 is TGTGCCACCAGCGGGGGGATTACGGGACAGGGCTCCTACGAGCAGTACTTC. It is translated as CATSGGITGQGSYEQYF.